A few counts support the clone carrying this TCR beta chain. This entry is derived from a study of blood T cell repertoires in COVID-19. Overall study context: Specimens from acute and convalescent COVID-19 originated in the United States, Italy and Spain.

Authors' analysis steps: Reference gene primer amplification in the assay estimated nucleated cell counts. TCRdb keeps only in-frame clones here, not all; method: immunoSEQ multiplex PCR. The DNA gave D and trimming, while V, J and clone size come from that table. The profile shows 250,000 to 300,000 clones, 81% of them singletons. Trimming shortened V by 0 bases and J by 2 bases, and 11 bases separated the two germline ends. This CDR3 is 16 amino acids long. Germline V lookup: CDR1 SGHKS, CDR2 YYEKEE (reference sequence). The rearrangement links TRBV5-5 to TRBJ2-2; TRBD1 is a possible D gene (5 bases). The source of this sequence is a woman aged 55-75 years with active or convalescent COVID-19. The sequencing input was peripheral blood. The CDR3 DNA is TGTGCCAGCAGCTTGGGCACCGACAGAAACACCGGGGAGCTGTTTTTT. Amino acid sequence: CASSLGTDRNTGELFF.